The TCR beta chain described here comes from a study of shared clonotypes between healthy human individuals. General observations from the study: Naive subsets generally had larger estimated richness than memory subsets. Sampling involved blood alone; tissue repertoires likely differ.

Deletions cut 0 bases from V and 1 base from J, with 9 bases between. CDR3 size: 15 residues. Germline CDR1 reads SGHVS; CDR2 reads FNYEAQ. Profiled with immunoSEQ multiplex PCR; TCRdb holds only in-frame clones, not every one. The top ten hold 24% of the sample, which has hundreds of thousands of clones, more than 85% seen once. Note on this clone: Its antigen remains unidentified.

CD45RO-negative CD8 cells positively selected for CCR7 made up the naive population, which excluded terminally differentiated effector memory CD45RA+ cells. Input material: naive CD8+ T cells sorted from blood. The TCR sequence derives from a man aged 30 to 45 in good health. The chain combines TRBV7-6 with TRBJ1-1; no definite D call. CDR3 sequence: CASSLAPEENTEAFF. For the CDR3, the DNA is TGTGCCAGCAGCTTAGCTCCAGAAGAGAACACTGAAGCTTTCTTT.